Following are 30 T cell receptor beta chains from one sample sequenced in a study of T cells after posttransplantation cyclophosphamide. Clones were read by immunoSEQ multiplex PCR, and TCRdb kept only the in-frame ones, dropping some. Listed for the sample are roughly 41,000 clones, none seen a single time. Sequencing used PBMCs. The receptors derive from a man younger than 45 in good health and a related stem cell transplant donor.

This clone was detected ten times or more. This rearrangement joins TRBV2 to TRBJ1-1; TRBD1 agrees at 8 bases. This CDR3 has 13 amino acids. Per germline, CDR1 SNHLY and CDR2 FYNNEI. J lost 7 bases, V lost 6 bases, and 7 bases had no gene match. The CDR3 region has the DNA TGTGCCAGCAGCCTGACAGGGGCGAGTGAAGCTTTCTTT. The encoded protein is CASSLTGASEAFF. The full variable domain, in which reference TRBV2 and TRBJ1-1 provide the parts outside the CDR3, is EPEVTQTPSHQVTQMGQEVILRCVPISNHLYFYWYRQILGQKVEFLVSFYNNEISEKSEIFDDQFSVERPDGSNFTLKIRSTKLEDSAMYFCASSLTGASEAFFGQGTRLTVV.

The sample holds many counts of this clone. CDR3 bases: TGTGCCAGCAGTTGGGACTACCAAGAGACCCAGTACTTC. It encodes CASSWDYQETQYF. The chain couples TRBV7-9 to TRBJ2-5, with a tentative D call TRBD2 (6 bases). Germline V gene data show CDR1 as SEHNR and CDR2 as FQNEAQ (reference sequence). V lost 6 bases and J lost 0, with 8 bases in between. The length of the CDR3 is 13 residues.

In this sample, this clone turned up many times. The V and J genes are TRBV4-3 and TRBJ2-1, with a possible D match to TRBD2 (6 bases). CDR1 and CDR2 from the germline V gene are LGHNA and YSLEER. The CDR3 length is 14 residues. V was clipped by 4 bases and J by 9 bases, with 16 bases between them. CDR3 bases: TGCGCCAGCAGCCCTTTGATATCCGGGGGTGAGCAGTTCTTC. This sequence encodes CASSPLISGGEQFF.

This clone has a count of ten or more. The V gene is TRBV5-6, the J gene TRBJ2-7, with unresolved D. Germline V gene data show CDR1 as SGHDT and CDR2 as YYEEEE. Trimming took 0 bases from V and 3 from J, leaving 7 bases between them. The CDR3 consists of 13 residues. The chain's CDR3 is CASSLGQSYEQYF. In nucleotides, the CDR3 is TGTGCCAGCAGCTTGGGACAAAGCTACGAGCAGTACTTC.

This clone was observed at least ten times. The chain is built from TRBV6-6 and TRBJ1-6; 8 nucleotides agree with TRBD1. This CDR3 region has 15 residues. Germline CDR1 and CDR2: MNHNY and SVGAGI (reference sequence). Trimming removed 7 bases from V and 7 bases from J; junction bases left unmatched: 9. Here the CDR3 DNA reads TGTGCCAGCACCTCTCATGGACAGGGAAATTCACCCCTCCACTTT. Translated: CASTSHGQGNSPLHF.

This clone was observed many times. CDR3 in amino acids: CASSSYTGELFF. The CDR3 coding sequence is TGTGCCAGCAGTTCCTACACCGGGGAGCTGTTTTTT. The chain recombines TRBV6-5 with TRBJ2-2; no clear D. Germline assignment: CDR1 MNHEY and CDR2 SVGAGI. CDR3 size: 12 residues. Between the trimmed V and J ends, which lost 4 bases and 3 bases, there was a span of 3 bases.

This clone was recorded at least ten times. The chain uses TRBV20-1 and TRBJ1-4; D is undetermined. This CDR3 contains 11 residues. Germline-derived CDR1 and CDR2 are DFQATT and SNEGSKA (reference sequence). V was cut by 0 bases and J by 7 bases, with 3 bases left in between. The chain's CDR3 is CSARDVEKLFF. As DNA, the CDR3 is TGCAGTGCTAGAGACGTTGAAAAACTGTTTTTT.

V and J are TRBV6-1 and TRBJ2-3; weak D call: TRBD1 (6 bases). The germline V gene has CDR1 MNHNS and CDR2 SASEGT. Between the trimmed V and J ends, which lost 4 bases and 4 bases, there was a span of 12 bases. This CDR3 spans 14 amino acids. The CDR3, as DNA: TGTGCCAGCAGTGGACTGGGGGCTGCAGATACGCAGTATTTT. Translating it yields CASSGLGAADTQYF.

The sample holds many counts of this clone. The rearrangement uses TRBV6-4 and TRBJ1-2; 10 bases align to TRBD1. V was pared by 6 bases and J by 7 bases, with 5 bases of the junction left unmatched. The CDR3 loop spans 13 amino acids. Germline V gene data show CDR1 as MRHNA and CDR2 as SNTAGT. DNA of the CDR3: TGTGCCAGCAGGGACGGACAGGGGGGTGGCTACACCTTC. Residues: CASRDGQGGGYTF.

This clone was seen a handful of times. The rearrangement uses TRBV12-3 or TRBV12-4 and TRBJ2-6, with D perhaps matching TRBD2 (7 bases). The CDR3 contains 18 residues. Trimming removed 3 bases at V and 1 base at J, with 16 bases between. The CDR3, as DNA: TGTGCCAGCAGTTTTAGAGGGGGGGGGCCTTCTGGGGCCAACGTCCTGACTTTC. Its protein is CASSFRGGGPSGANVLTF.

The chain links TRBV7-2 to TRBJ2-3; 9 bases map to TRBD1. CDR3 length equals 11 residues. The germline V gene has CDR1 SGHTA and CDR2 FQGNSA. Losses at the gene ends were 5 bases for V and 11 bases for J; bases not matched to a gene: 2. The CDR3 protein is CASSRGQGQYF. The DNA for the CDR3 is TGTGCCAGCAGCCGGGGACAGGGGCAGTATTTT.

This clone was counted at least ten times. V is TRBV27 and J is TRBJ2-7, with 10 bases identical to TRBD1. CDR1 and CDR2 from the germline V gene are MNHEY and SMNVEV (reference sequence). The CDR3 is 15 residues long. The trim removed 4 bases at V and 4 bases at J, leaving 7 bases unmatched. This chain's CDR3 is CASSSGQGHWYEQYF. In nucleotides, the CDR3 is TGTGCCAGCAGTTCGGGACAGGGGCATTGGTACGAGCAGTACTTC.

This clone has a count of ten or more. The rearrangement links TRBV27 to TRBJ1-4, with D possibly matching TRBD1 (6 bases). Trimming stripped 3 bases from V and 12 bases from J, with 17 bases between. Germline assignment: CDR1 MNHEY and CDR2 SMNVEV (reference sequence). The CDR3 loop spans 14 amino acids. The CDR3 bases are TGTGCCAGCAGTTTCGGCGTCCAGCACAGGGAACTGTTTTTT. Protein: CASSFGVQHRELFF.

This clone was detected many times. The chain combines TRBV5-1 with TRBJ1-4; D uncertain. CDR3 length equals 13 residues. Trimming removed 4 bases at V and 4 bases at J, with 8 bases between. From germline, CDR1 is SGHRS and CDR2 YFSETQ. In DNA, the CDR3 is TGCGCCAGCAGCGACATCTATAATGAAAAACTGTTTTTT. Translated, it gives CASSDIYNEKLFF. Together with reference TRBV5-1 and TRBJ1-4, the CDR3 gives the full variable domain: KAGVTQTPRYLIKTRGQQVTLSCSPISGHRSVSWYQQTPGQGLQFLFEYFSETQRNKGNFPGRFSGRQFSNSRSEMNVSTLELGDSALYLCASSDIYNEKLFFGSGTQLSVL.

This clone was counted at least ten times. V and J are TRBV12-3 or TRBV12-4 and TRBJ1-6; TRBD1 matches at 7 bases. The trim removed 7 bases at V and 7 bases at J, leaving 7 bases unmatched. The CDR3 runs to 14 residues. For the CDR3, the DNA is TGTGCCAGCACCTCGACAGGGTTAAATTCACCCCTCCACTTT. Protein sequence: CASTSTGLNSPLHF.

In its sample, this clone was seen many times. The CDR3 region is CASSSSGNTEAFF. The CDR3 DNA reads as TGTGCCAGCAGCTCCTCAGGTAACACTGAAGCTTTCTTT. This rearrangement joins TRBV7-9 to TRBJ1-1; no definite D call. V was clipped by 4 bases and J by 2 bases, with 8 bases between them. CDR1 is SEHNR, CDR2 FQNEAQ, per germline (reference sequence). This CDR3 has 13 residues. The full variable domain, rest sourced from reference TRBV7-9 and TRBJ1-1, is DTGVSQNPRHKITKRGQNVTFRCDPISEHNRLYWYRQTLGQGPEFLTYFQNEAQLEKSRLLSDRFSAERPKGSFSTLEIQRTEQGDSAMYLCASSSSGNTEAFFGQGTRLTVV.

This clone appeared many times. CDR3 bases: TGTGCCAGCAGCTTAGTAGCGGCCGACAGATCCTACGAGCAGTACTTC. Translated: CASSLVAADRSYEQYF. The chain recombines TRBV7-2 with TRBJ2-7; D might be TRBD2 (6 bases). The CDR3 has 16 residues. V shed 1 base and J shed 1 base, with 14 bases lying between them. Germline V gene data show CDR1 as SGHTA and CDR2 as FQGNSA.

In this sample, this clone turned up many times. At one end, the junction sequence differs from germline, possibly due to a read error. The chain joins TRBV7-7 to TRBJ2-1, with D maybe TRBD2 (5 bases). The germline gives CDR1 SSHAT, CDR2 FNYEAQ (reference sequence). The CDR3 consists of 14 residues. Written as DNA, the CDR3 is TGTGCTAGCAGCTTACCCCCGCCGGGGAATGAGCAGTTCTTC. This gives the protein CASSLPPPGNEQFF.

In its sample, this clone was seen many times. J is TRBJ1-2 and V is TRBV5-4, with 8 bases aligning to TRBD1. CDR3 length: 15 residues. CDR1 and CDR2 from the germline V gene are SGHNT and YYREEE (reference sequence). Losses at the gene ends were 3 bases for V and 5 bases for J; bases not matched to a gene: 9. Here the CDR3 DNA reads TGTGCCAGCAGCTCCCCAGGACAGGGCGGGTATGGCTACACCTTC. Translated, it gives CASSSPGQGGYGYTF.

This clone has at least ten counts. This chain links TRBV5-1 with TRBJ1-1; 8 nucleotides line up with TRBD1. With 4 bases clipped from V and 5 bases from J, the junction kept 13 bases outside the gene matches. CDR1 and CDR2 (germline): SGHRS, YFSETQ. The length of the CDR3 is 16 residues. DNA of the CDR3: TGCGCCAGCAGCGCGGACCAGGGGGCAATAGGGACTGAAGCTTTCTTT. Its translation: CASSADQGAIGTEAFF.

This clone occurred many times. The chain uses TRBV13 and TRBJ1-6; D might be TRBD1 (5 bases). CDR3 size: 16 residues. Germline CDR1 reads PRHDT; CDR2 reads FYEKMQ (reference sequence). Trimming took off 5 bases at V and 0 bases at J, with 11 bases between the two ends. CDR3 in amino acids: CASSLEDSSYNSPLHF. In nucleotides, the CDR3 is TGTGCCAGCAGCCTAGAAGACAGCTCCTATAATTCACCCCTCCACTTT.

This clone was picked up many times. The chain joins TRBV13 to TRBJ2-1; the D is unclear. Germline V gives CDR1 PRHDT, CDR2 FYEKMQ (reference sequence). V shed 5 bases and J shed 7 bases, with 12 bases lying between them. The CDR3 is 13 residues long. The DNA of the CDR3 is TGTGCCAGCAGCCTAGAGGTGCATAATGAGCAGTTCTTC. It specifies CASSLEVHNEQFF.

This clone was seen more than once but under ten times. The chain has TRBV11-2 and TRBJ2-2, with TRBD1 matching 7 bases. The CDR3 consists of 18 residues. The germline gives CDR1 SGHAT, CDR2 FQNNGV. After removal of 5 bases from V and 2 bases from J, the junction contained 14 bases not matched to a gene. The CDR3 here is CASSPTGLPQFNTGELFF. In nucleotides, the CDR3 is TGTGCCAGCAGCCCGACAGGGCTCCCCCAATTCAACACCGGGGAGCTGTTTTTT.

This clone occurred a few times. This chain uses TRBV11-2 with TRBJ2-5; maybe TRBD2 (6 bases). Between the trimmed V and J ends, which lost 3 bases and 5 bases, there was a span of 7 bases. The length of the CDR3 is 12 residues. CDR1 and CDR2 from the germline V gene are SGHAT and FQNNGV. The CDR3, as DNA: TGTGCCAGCAGCTTTGGGGGGGAGACCCAGTACTTC. Residues: CASSFGGETQYF.

At least ten counts were recorded for this clone. In DNA, the CDR3 is TGTGCCAGCAGTCGGACAGGGTGGTACGAGCAGTTCTTC. Protein: CASSRTGWYEQFF. The chain is built from TRBV6-5 and TRBJ2-1, with 8 bases aligning to TRBD1. V was pared by 5 bases and J by 10 bases, with 7 bases of the junction left unmatched. CDR1 is MNHEY, CDR2 SVGAGI, per germline. The CDR3 loop spans 13 amino acids.

This clone was counted a few times. J is TRBJ2-3 and V is TRBV27, with 8 nucleotides matching TRBD1. V shed 10 bases and J 0 bases; nucleotides not matched to a gene: 9. This CDR3 region has 15 residues. Looked up from germline, CDR1 is MNHEY and CDR2 is SMNVEV (reference sequence). The CDR3 here is CATVTWTGSTDTQYF. In nucleotides, the CDR3 is TGTGCCACCGTAACGTGGACAGGGAGCACAGATACGCAGTATTTT.

There are many counts of this clone. The gene calls are TRBV4-1 and TRBJ1-2, with a weak D call TRBD1 (5 bases). CDR1 MGHRA and CDR2 YSYEKL come from the germline V gene. The CDR3 totals 15 residues. The ends were cut back, 4 bases at V and 8 bases at J, with 20 bases in the middle. The CDR3 protein is CASSPPAGVTGGYTF. The CDR3 DNA follows: TGCGCCAGCAGCCCCCCGGCGGGGGTCACGGGAGGCTACACCTTC.

This clone was seen ten or more times. The V call is TRBV7-7, the J call TRBJ1-3; no clear D gene. Trimming left V 4 bases short and J 1 base short, with 8 bases between. This CDR3 has 14 amino acids. Per the germline V gene, CDR1 is SSHAT and CDR2 is FNYEAQ (reference sequence). Here the CDR3 reads CASSSGLSGNTIYF. In DNA, the CDR3 is TGTGCCAGCAGCTCTGGACTGTCTGGAAACACCATATATTTT.

This clone was detected ten times or more. The V and J genes are TRBV7-2 and TRBJ1-1; perhaps TRBD1 as D (5 bases). The CDR3 length is 14 residues. With 2 bases removed from V and 6 bases from J, the gap between germline ends came to 13 bases. Germline V gene lookup returns CDR1 SGHTA and CDR2 FQGNSA. The CDR3 here is CASSLQGMRAEAFF. For the CDR3, the DNA is TGTGCCAGCAGCTTACAGGGTATGAGAGCTGAAGCTTTCTTT.

This clone has a handful of counts. The chain is built from TRBV12-3 or TRBV12-4 and TRBJ1-5; tentatively, D is TRBD1 (5 bases). There are 15 residues in the CDR3. V lost 5 bases and J lost 6, with 17 bases in between. CDR3: CASSPPGGGVQPQHF. The CDR3 coding sequence is TGTGCCAGCAGTCCGCCGGGCGGGGGGGTTCAGCCCCAGCATTTT.